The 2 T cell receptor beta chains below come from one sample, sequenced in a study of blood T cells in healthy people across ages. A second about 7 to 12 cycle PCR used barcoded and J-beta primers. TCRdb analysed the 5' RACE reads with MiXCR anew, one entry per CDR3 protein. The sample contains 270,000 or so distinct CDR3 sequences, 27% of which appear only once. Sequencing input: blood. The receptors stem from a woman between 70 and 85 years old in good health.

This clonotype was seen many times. The CDR3 nucleotides are TGCGCCAGCAGCTCGACTAGTAGGGGAGAGACCCAGTACTTC. Its protein product is CASSSTSRGETQYF. The chain is built from TRBV5-1 and TRBJ2-5; possible D gene TRBD2, 6 bases. The germline gives CDR1 SGHRS, CDR2 YFSETQ. The CDR3 length is 14 residues. V lost 3 bases and J lost 4, with 13 bases in between.

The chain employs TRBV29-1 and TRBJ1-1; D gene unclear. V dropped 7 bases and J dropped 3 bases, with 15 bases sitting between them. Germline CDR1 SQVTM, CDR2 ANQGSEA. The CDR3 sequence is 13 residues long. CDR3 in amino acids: CSALKFMDTEAFF. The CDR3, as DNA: TGCAGCGCCCTCAAGTTTATGGACACTGAAGCTTTCTTT. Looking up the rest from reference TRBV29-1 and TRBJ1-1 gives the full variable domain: SAVISQKPSRDICQRGTSLTIQCQVDSQVTMMFWYRQQPGQSLTLIATANQGSEATYESGFVIDKFPISRPNLTFSTLTVSNMSPEDSSIYLCSALKFMDTEAFFGQGTRLTVV.